This T cell receptor beta chain was identified in a study of cytomegalovirus exposure and HLA in healthy donors. On the study more broadly: The roughly 120 validation repertoires, a later analysis reported, used the same platform as the 666 repertoires from the first cohort. General study results and limits: Overall, around 160 TCR beta chains were annotated as cytomegalovirus-associated. Most TCR sequences were rare, but some public TCRs occurred in many donors.

CDR1 is SQVTM, CDR2 ANQGSEA, per germline. The V gene lost 5 bases and the J gene lost 4 bases, with 18 bases spanning the gap. The CDR3 has 15 residues. Profiled with immunoSEQ multiplex PCR; TCRdb holds only in-frame clones, not every one. This repertoire shows some 170,000 clones, around 86% found once; its top ten account for roughly 2.6%. In the case of this clone: Its antigen is undetermined.

This receptor was taken from a man between 18 and 35 years old in good health and CMV-seropositive. The sequencing input was PBMCs. The chain links TRBV29-1 to TRBJ2-1; D might be TRBD2 (6 bases). DNA for the CDR3: TGCAGCGTTACAGGCTGGGGGGACTTTTACAATGAGCAGTTCTTC. Translation: CSVTGWGDFYNEQFF.